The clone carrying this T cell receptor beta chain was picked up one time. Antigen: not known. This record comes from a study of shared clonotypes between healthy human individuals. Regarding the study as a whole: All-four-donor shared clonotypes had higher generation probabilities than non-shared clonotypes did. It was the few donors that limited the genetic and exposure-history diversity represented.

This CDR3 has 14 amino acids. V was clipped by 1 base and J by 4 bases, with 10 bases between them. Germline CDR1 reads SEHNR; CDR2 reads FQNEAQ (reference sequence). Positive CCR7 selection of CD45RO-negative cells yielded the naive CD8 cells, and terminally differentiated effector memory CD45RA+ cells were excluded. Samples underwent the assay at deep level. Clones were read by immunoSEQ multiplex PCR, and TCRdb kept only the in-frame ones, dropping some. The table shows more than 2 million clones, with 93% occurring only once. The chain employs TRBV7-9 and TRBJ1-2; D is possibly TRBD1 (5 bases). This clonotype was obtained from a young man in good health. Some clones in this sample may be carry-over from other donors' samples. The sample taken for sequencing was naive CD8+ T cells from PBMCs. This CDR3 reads CASSLVGRTYGYTF. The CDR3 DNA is TGTGCCAGCAGCTTAGTGGGGCGCACCTATGGCTACACCTTC.